This T cell receptor (beta chain) is drawn from a study of T cells in localized non-small cell lung cancer. The CDR3 length is 15 residues. Looked up from germline, CDR1 is KGHSH and CDR2 is LQKENI. Trimming cost V 3 bases and J 5 bases, with 16 bases left between them. Generated by immunoSEQ multiplex PCR, the TCRdb table keeps only in-frame clones and is missing some. The table records tens of thousands of clones, about 83% of them present only once. Sequences were derived from peripheral blood, sampled before any cancer treatment. The V call is TRBV18, the J call TRBJ2-5; perhaps TRBD2 as D (6 bases). This clonotype was obtained from a female donor over 55 with stage I lung adenocarcinoma. In DNA, the CDR3 is TGTGCCAGCTCACCCGGCGGGACCCCGTCGGAGACCCAGTACTTC. This encodes CASSPGGTPSETQYF. Using reference TRBV18 and TRBJ2-5 for the parts outside the CDR3, the full variable domain is NAGVMQNPRHLVRRRGQEARLRCSPMKGHSHVYWYRQLPEEGLKFMVYLQKENIIDESGMPKERFSAEFPKEGPSILRIQQVVRGDSAAYFCASSPGGTPSETQYFGPGTRLLVL.